This T cell receptor (beta chain) was profiled in a study of tissue T cells after allogeneic stem cell transplantation. The repertoire was sequenced with immunoSEQ multiplex PCR; TCRdb's copy has only in-frame clones and lacks some. The sample has about 20,000 clones; 60% to 75% are singletons. This CDR3 spans 15 amino acids. CDR1 is LGHNA, CDR2 YNLKQL, per germline (reference sequence). Trimming at V came to 4 bases and at J to 3 bases, leaving 2 bases not matched to a gene. Points from the study as a whole: The patient cohort was small and clinically heterogeneous, with limited sampling depth. Blood and spleen captured only part of the tissue TCR repertoire. Anatomically similar tissues had similar TCR repertoires within each patient.

Details on this clone: The antigen is not known. Gene names follow the mouse nomenclature. The read gets to within 1 residue of the CDR3 end, and the germline J gene fills in the rest.

This sequence originates from a female BALB/c mouse in good health. The strain bears MHC haplotype H2-d. The chain carries TRBV5 and TRBJ1-4, with TRBD1 matching 10 bases. Sample: spleen. The CDR3 loop reads CASSPGTGANERLFF. The part of the CDR3 DNA that was read is TGTGCCAGCAGCCCCGGGACAGGGGCCAACGAAAGATTATTT.